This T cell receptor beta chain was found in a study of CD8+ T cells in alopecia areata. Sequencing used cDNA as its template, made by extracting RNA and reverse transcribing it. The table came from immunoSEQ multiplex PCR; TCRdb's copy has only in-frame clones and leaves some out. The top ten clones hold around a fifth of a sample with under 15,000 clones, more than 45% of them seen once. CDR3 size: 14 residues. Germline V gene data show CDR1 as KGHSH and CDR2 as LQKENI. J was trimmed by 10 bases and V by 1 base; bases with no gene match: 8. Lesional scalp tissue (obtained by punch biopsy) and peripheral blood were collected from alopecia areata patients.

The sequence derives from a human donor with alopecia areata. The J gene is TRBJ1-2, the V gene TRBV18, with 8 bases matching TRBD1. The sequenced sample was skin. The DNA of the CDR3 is TGTGCCAGCTCACCACAGCCGGGACAGGAACCCTACACCTTC. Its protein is CASSPQPGQEPYTF. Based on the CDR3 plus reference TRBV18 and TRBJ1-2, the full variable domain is NAGVMQNPRHLVRRRGQEARLRCSPMKGHSHVYWYRQLPEEGLKFMVYLQKENIIDESGMPKERFSAEFPKEGPSILRIQQVVRGDSAAYFCASSPQPGQEPYTFGSGTRLTVV.